The next 9 T cell receptor beta chains were all read from a single sample in a study of PD-1 blockade in classical Hodgkin lymphoma. Sequencing was performed with immunoSEQ multiplex PCR; in TCRdb, only in-frame clones are kept and a portion is missing. The data show more than 9,500 clones, about 88% seen once. Time point specified: cycle 4 day 1 (C4D1), after five to seven weeks of nivolumab. Each patient relapsed following autologous stem cell transplantation, and prior brentuximab vedotin exposure differed. Applied to thawed PBMCs, magnetic negative selection was the method used to isolate CD8+ T cells. The sample consisted of CD8+ T cells from blood, taken before the fourth cycle of nivolumab. These receptors originate from a human donor with classical Hodgkin lymphoma. The donor label of this sample is uncertain.

V is TRBV6-5 and J is TRBJ1-2; 10 bases line up with TRBD1. Germline V gene data show CDR1 as MNHEY and CDR2 as SVGAGI. The trim removed 2 bases at V and 3 bases at J, leaving 6 bases unmatched. The length of the CDR3 is 16 residues. The CDR3 DNA sequence: TGTGCCAGCAGTTACGCCCCGGGACAGGGGCACTATGGCTACACCTTC. It is translated as CASSYAPGQGHYGYTF.

This chain joins TRBV18 and TRBJ2-3; D is undetermined. The germline gives CDR1 KGHSH, CDR2 LQKENI. Trimming shortened V by 1 base and J by 1 base, and 12 bases separated the two germline ends. This CDR3 has 16 amino acids. The CDR3 is CASSPRKGSGTDTQYF. The CDR3 coding sequence is TGTGCCAGCTCACCACGCAAGGGATCAGGCACAGATACGCAGTATTTT.

The chain uses TRBV7-9 and TRBJ2-5; D remains unclear. With the DNA end fitting TRBJ2-7 better, the J assignment may be wrong. The CDR3 consists of 12 residues. Germline CDR1 and CDR2: SEHNR and FQNEAQ (reference sequence). The DNA for the CDR3 is TGTGCCAGCAGCTCGATCAGGTACGAGCAGTACTTC. Translation gives CASSSIRYEQYF.

The chain links TRBV7-2 to TRBJ2-2, with 9 nucleotides matching TRBD2. The CDR3 has 15 amino acids. J was trimmed by 3 bases and V by 5 bases; bases with no gene match: 4. CDR1 SGHTA and CDR2 FQGNSA come from the germline V gene. The CDR3 region is CASSRGGRDTGELFF. The DNA of the CDR3 is TGTGCCAGCAGCCGGGGCGGGAGGGACACCGGGGAGCTGTTTTTT.

The chain links TRBV7-9 to TRBJ2-1; a possible D gene is TRBD2 (5 bases). V dropped 2 bases and J dropped 8 bases, with 10 bases sitting between them. This CDR3 has 13 amino acids. Germline V gives CDR1 SEHNR, CDR2 FQNEAQ (reference sequence). CDR3 sequence: CASSLLARDEQFF. In DNA form, the CDR3 reads TGTGCCAGCAGCTTACTAGCTCGCGATGAGCAGTTCTTC.

The genes are TRBV28 and TRBJ2-3, with 9 bases identical to TRBD2. Germline CDR1 and CDR2: MDHEN and SYDVKM. V trimming: 6 bases; J trimming: 0 bases; junction bases outside the gene matches: 4. CDR3 length equals 15 residues. CDR3 residues: CASRRTSDSTDTQYF. The CDR3 DNA sequence: TGTGCCAGCAGGAGGACTAGCGATAGCACAGATACGCAGTATTTT.

With regard to this clone: The junction differs from germline at one of its ends, possibly a read error. The chain recombines TRBV7-7 with TRBJ2-5; possibly TRBD2 for D (6 bases). The CDR3 covers 14 residues. Looked up from germline, CDR1 is SSHAT and CDR2 is FNYEAQ (reference sequence). The CDR3 loop is CASSLGLNQETQYF. CDR3 DNA: TGTGCTAGCAGCTTAGGACTAAACCAAGAGACCCAGTACTTC.

The chain carries TRBV7-9 and TRBJ2-1; possibly TRBD2 for D (6 bases). The CDR3 runs to 16 residues. The germline V gene has CDR1 SEHNR and CDR2 FQNEAQ (reference sequence). Between the trimmed V and J ends, which lost 4 bases and 1 base, there was a span of 14 bases. In DNA form, the CDR3 reads TGTGCCAGCAGCTCCGGTCCGGGAGTATCCTACAATGAGCAGTTCTTC. It yields the protein CASSSGPGVSYNEQFF.

The rearrangement uses TRBV27 and TRBJ2-7; weak D call: TRBD2 (6 bases). The V gene lost 5 bases and the J gene lost 5 bases, with 25 bases spanning the gap. Germline-derived CDR1 and CDR2 are MNHEY and SMNVEV (reference sequence). The CDR3 consists of 17 residues. DNA for the CDR3: TGTGCCAGCAGTAGCCCGGTAAAGAGCGGGTCGGTCCACGAGCAGTACTTC. This sequence encodes CASSSPVKSGSVHEQYF.